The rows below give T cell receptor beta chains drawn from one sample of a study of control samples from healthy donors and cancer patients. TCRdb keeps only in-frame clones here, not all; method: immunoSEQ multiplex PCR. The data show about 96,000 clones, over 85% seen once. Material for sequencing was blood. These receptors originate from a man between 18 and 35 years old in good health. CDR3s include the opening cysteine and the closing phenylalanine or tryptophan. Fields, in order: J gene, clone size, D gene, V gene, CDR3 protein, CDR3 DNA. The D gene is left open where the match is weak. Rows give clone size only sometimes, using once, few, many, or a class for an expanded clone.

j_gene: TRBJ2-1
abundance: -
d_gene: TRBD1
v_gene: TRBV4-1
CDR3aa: CASSQNKGTGSNNEQFF
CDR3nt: TGCGCCAGCAGCCAAAACAAAGGGACAGGGTCGAACAATGAGCAGTTCTTC

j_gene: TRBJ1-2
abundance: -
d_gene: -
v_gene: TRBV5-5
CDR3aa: CASSLAEVRLRYGYTF
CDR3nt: TGTGCCAGCAGCTTGGCCGAAGTAAGGCTTAGATATGGCTACACCTTC

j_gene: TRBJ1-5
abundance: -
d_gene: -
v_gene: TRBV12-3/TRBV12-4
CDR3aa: CASSRGVQPQHF
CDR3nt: TGTGCCAGCAGTAGGGGGGTTCAGCCCCAGCATTTT

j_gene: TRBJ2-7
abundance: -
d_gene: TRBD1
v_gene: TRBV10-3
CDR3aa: CAIRTGDYEQYF
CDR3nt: TGTGCCATCAGAACAGGGGACTACGAGCAGTACTTC

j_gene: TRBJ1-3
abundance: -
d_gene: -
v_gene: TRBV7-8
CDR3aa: CASSLFSVSHSGNTIYF
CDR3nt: TGTGCCAGCAGCTTATTTTCGGTGTCCCACTCTGGAAACACCATATATTTT

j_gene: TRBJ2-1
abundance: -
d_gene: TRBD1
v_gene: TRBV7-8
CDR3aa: CASSASYRGQPYNEQFF
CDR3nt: TGTGCCAGCAGCGCGTCCTATCGGGGACAGCCCTACAATGAGCAGTTCTTC

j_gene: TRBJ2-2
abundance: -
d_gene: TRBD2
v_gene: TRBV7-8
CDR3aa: CASSPTTSGTGELFF
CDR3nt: TGTGCCAGCAGCCCCACCACTAGCGGGACCGGGGAGCTGTTTTTT

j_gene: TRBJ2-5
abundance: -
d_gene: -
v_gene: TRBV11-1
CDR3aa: CASSSQTGPGGTQYF
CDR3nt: TGTGCCAGCAGCTCCCAGACGGGACCCGGAGGGACCCAGTACTTC

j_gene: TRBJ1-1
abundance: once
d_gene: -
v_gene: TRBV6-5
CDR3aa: CASRTGNTEAFF
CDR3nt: TGTGCCAGCCGTACGGGGAACACTGAAGCTTTCTTT

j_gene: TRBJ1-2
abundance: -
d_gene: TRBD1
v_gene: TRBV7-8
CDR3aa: CASNDLPGQINF
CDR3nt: TGTGCCAGCAACGATCTCCCGGGACAGATAAACTTC

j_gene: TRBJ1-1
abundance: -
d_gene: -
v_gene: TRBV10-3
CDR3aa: CASLSQLFNQAFF
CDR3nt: TGTGCCAGCCTCTCGCAGTTATTTAACCAGGCTTTCTTT

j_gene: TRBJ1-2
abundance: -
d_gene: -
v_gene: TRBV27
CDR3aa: CASSYGTGHGYTF
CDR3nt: TGTGCCAGCAGTTACGGGACGGGCCATGGCTACACCTTC

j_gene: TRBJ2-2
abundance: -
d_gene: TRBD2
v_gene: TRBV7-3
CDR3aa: CASSRSGGGELFF
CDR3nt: TGTGCCAGCAGCCGAAGCGGGGGCGGGGAGCTGTTTTTT

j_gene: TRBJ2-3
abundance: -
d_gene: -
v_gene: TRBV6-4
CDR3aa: CASSPGEIITDTQYF
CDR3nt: TGTGCCAGCAGCCCGGGAGAAATTATCACAGATACGCAGTATTTT

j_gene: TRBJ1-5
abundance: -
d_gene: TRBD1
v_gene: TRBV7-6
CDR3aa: CASSLPTGEGFHQPQHF
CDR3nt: TGTGCCAGCAGCTTACCTACAGGGGAAGGCTTTCATCAGCCCCAGCATTTT

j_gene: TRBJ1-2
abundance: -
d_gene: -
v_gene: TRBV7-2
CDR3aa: CASSWGGGANYGYTF
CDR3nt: TGTGCCAGCAGCTGGGGGGGCGGAGCCAACTATGGCTACACCTTC